The T cell receptor (beta chain) described here comes from a study of T cells in localized non-small cell lung cancer. Regarding the study as a whole: The tumor had only one region sequenced, so heterogeneity remains possible. There were a median around 53 of the top 100 tumor clones appearing in adjacent lung. Compared with tumor, uninvolved adjacent lung displayed greater T cell clonality, ranking highest overall.

Trimming at V came to 6 bases and at J to 6 bases, leaving 10 bases not matched to a gene. Germline V gene lookup returns CDR1 LNHDA and CDR2 SQIVND (reference sequence). The CDR3 contains 15 residues. Measured with immunoSEQ multiplex PCR; TCRdb has only the in-frame clones, and not every one. The sample records about 33,000 clones, roughly 87% being singletons. This clone was seen a few times. What it binds is not known. The sequence was collected from a man aged 35 to 69 with stage III lung adenocarcinoma. The V and J genes are TRBV19 and TRBJ1-5, with 8 bases lining up with TRBD1. This specimen consisted of peripheral blood mononuclear cells, obtained before any cancer treatment. The CDR3 here is CASSLGQGGTQPQHF. DNA of the CDR3: TGTGCCAGTAGCCTCGGACAGGGTGGTACTCAGCCCCAGCATTTT.